This TCR beta chain is from a study of CD8+ T cells in alopecia areata. Study context: Twice a day, 5 to 10 mg of oral tofacitinib was administered to treated patients.

Concerning this clone itself: No antigen is known for it.

The sequencing template was cDNA reverse transcribed from extracted RNA. Profiled with immunoSEQ multiplex PCR; TCRdb holds only in-frame clones, not every one. The repertoire holds 130,000 or so clones, with around 83% as singletons. Treatment specified: oral pan-JAK inhibitor, 5-10 mg twice daily. Study-wide results and caveats: Scalp clonality, along with expanded CD8+ clones among the top 100, was significantly decreased by tofacitinib. Patients displayed less clarity in TCR sharing than mice, a finding possibly related to HLA. Elevated clonality characterized lesional scalp relative to normal scalp, particularly in alopecia totalis/universalis.

V was clipped by 0 bases and J by 6 bases, with 15 bases between them. The germline V gene has CDR1 MNHNS and CDR2 SASEGT. The CDR3 loop spans 16 amino acids. The J gene is TRBJ2-1, the V gene TRBV6-1, with D maybe TRBD2 (6 bases). This sequence originates from a human donor with alopecia areata. Sequencing was performed on CD8+ T cells sorted from blood, taken at week 4, from a patient treated with tofacitinib. The CDR3 here is CASSEALTGALNEQFF. The CDR3, as DNA: TGTGCCAGCAGTGAAGCTCTAACGGGAGCCCTCAATGAGCAGTTCTTC.